This entry describes one T cell receptor beta chain. Antigen specificity is unknown. Repeated repertoire sampling spanned the course of chemoradiotherapy. The sample is drawn from a study of chemoradiotherapy in HPV16-positive cancers. In the study overall: Candidate HPV-specific T-cell clones and common TCR motifs came from functional assays in a couple of HPV16-positive patients. Study outcomes and limitations: During treatment, candidate HPV-specific clones and E7-related motifs expanded in tumor. Better recurrence-free survival went with HPV-responsive T-cell expansion in HPV16-positive patients.

Using immunoSEQ multiplex PCR, the repertoire was profiled, and TCRdb retains in-frame clones only, with some absent. The sample contains fewer than 40,000 clones, over 75% of which appear only once. Germline loops: CDR1 SEHNR, CDR2 FQNEAQ (reference sequence). Trimming cost V 1 base and J 2 bases; bases outside gene matches: 7. The CDR3 has 17 amino acids. The genes are TRBV7-9 and TRBJ2-5; 10 bases agree with TRBD2. The sequenced sample was blood, obtained from a patient who underwent chemoradiotherapy. This receptor was identified in a human donor with HPV-associated anogenital cancer. This CDR3 is CASSLVASGGMQETQYF. The CDR3 region has the DNA TGTGCCAGCAGCTTAGTGGCTAGCGGGGGCATGCAAGAGACCCAGTACTTC.